These T cell receptor beta chains were read from a single sample in a study of breast tumors, draining lymph nodes, adjacent tissues. TCRdb reanalysed the multiplex PCR reads using MiXCR and keeps one entry per CDR3 protein. Altogether approximately 200,000 distinct CDR3 sequences are present, 31% being singletons, with the ten largest covering 4.3%. The sequencing input was axillary lymph node tissue. The receptor set was obtained from a female donor with breast cancer. Some clones in this sample may be carry-over from other donors' samples. The CDR3 runs from the conserved cysteine through the conserved F or W. The order of the fields is clone size, J gene, D gene, V gene, CDR3 length, CDR3 DNA, CDR3 protein. D genes are given only for firm matches. A clone size is listed for some rows: how often the clone was seen (once, few, many), or a class if it is expanded.

>NA|TRBJ2-2|NA|TRBV7-2|14
TGTGCCAGCAGCATCAGGGGTCGGGGCGGGGAGCTGTTTTTT
CASSIRGRGGELFF
>many|TRBJ2-5|NA|TRBV3-1|17
TGTGCCAGCAGCCCTTTACTGAGGAAGGGAAGTCGAGAGACCCAGTACTTC
CASSPLLRKGSRETQYF
>many|TRBJ2-5|NA|TRBV2|11
TGTGCCAGCACCGCCCAGGAGACCCAGTACTTC
CASTAQETQYF
>NA|TRBJ2-7|NA|TRBV6-1|13
TGTGCCAGCAGTCCCGAACAGGGTTACGAGCAGTACTTC
CASSPEQGYEQYF
>many|TRBJ1-2|TRBD1|TRBV7-2|15
TGTGCCAGCAGCTACCGGACAGGGGGCGGCTATGGCTACACCTTC
CASSYRTGGGYGYTF
>many|TRBJ2-7|TRBD1|TRBV5-1|17
TGCGCCAGCAGCTTCGTTGCTATACGGGACAGGGGTCACGAGCAGTACTTC
CASSFVAIRDRGHEQYF
>once|TRBJ1-1|NA|TRBV9|13
TGTGCCAGCAGCGCGTCAGGGGAGACTGAAGCTTTCTTT
CASSASGETEAFF
>NA|TRBJ2-5|TRBD2|TRBV2|14
TGTGCCAGCGCCGTTAGCGGGAGGGCCGGACCACAGTACTTC
CASAVSGRAGPQYF
>NA|TRBJ2-1|NA|TRBV5-1|12
TGCGCCAGCAGGGGTGGGGGAAGTGAGCAGTTCTTC
CASRGGGSEQFF
>many|TRBJ2-5|TRBD2|TRBV7-2|15
TGTGCCAGCAGCCAGAGCGGGGGAGGGCGGAAGACCCAGTACTTC
CASSQSGGGRKTQYF
>few|TRBJ2-7|NA|TRBV27|13
TGTGCCAGCAGTTTTTCAGTGGGTTGGGAGCAGTACTTC
CASSFSVGWEQYF
>few|TRBJ2-1|TRBD2|TRBV10-1|14
TGCGCCAGCACCCAGACTAGCGGGAGAAATGAGCAGTTCTTC
CASTQTSGRNEQFF
>NA|TRBJ1-6|TRBD1|TRBV2|12
TGTGCCAGCAGAGATAATTTGGGACAGTATCACTTT
CASRDNLGQYHF
>many|TRBJ2-5|TRBD1|TRBV10-3|20
TGTGCCATCAGTGAGTCGGTCATCCCAGGGGGCATGAAGGTACAAGAGACCCAGTACTTC
CAISESVIPGGMKVQETQYF
>NA|TRBJ2-6|NA|TRBV7-6|12
TGTGCCAGCAGCTTAGCGCCGGGAACTGAAGCTTTC
CASSLAPGTEAF
>many|TRBJ2-5|NA|TRBV29-1|14
TGCAGCGTCTACGACAGTAGGGGGATGAAGACCCAGTACTTC
CSVYDSRGMKTQYF
>many|TRBJ1-2|TRBD1|TRBV5-1|14
TGCGCCAGCAGCAAGGGACAGGTTAACTATGGCTACACCTTC
CASSKGQVNYGYTF
>NA|TRBJ2-1|TRBD2|TRBV7-2|23
TGTGCCAGCAGCCCAGGCGGGGGGGCCCTAGGGACTAGCGGGACAGGGGCATACAATGAGCAGTTCTTC
CASSPGGGALGTSGTGAYNEQFF
>many|TRBJ2-3|NA|TRBV29-1|13
TGCAGCGTCCGGGACTTCAGCACAGATACGCAGTATTTT
CSVRDFSTDTQYF
>many|TRBJ2-7|NA|TRBV2|14
TGTGCCAGCAGTGAAGCGCTTCGGGGATACGAGCAGTACTTC
CASSEALRGYEQYF
>NA|TRBJ1-2|TRBD1|TRBV7-8|15
TGTGCCAGCAGCTTAGCCGGACAGGGGGCCTATGGCTACACCTTC
CASSLAGQGAYGYTF
>many|TRBJ2-3|TRBD1|TRBV10-3|15
TGTGCCATCAGTGAGAAGGCAGGGGACAGGGATACGCAGTATTTT
CAISEKAGDRDTQYF
>NA|TRBJ1-2|NA|TRBV11-2|14
TGTGCCAGCAGCCACCAGCCAGGGCAGGGTGGCTACACCTTC
CASSHQPGQGGYTF
>many|TRBJ2-5|TRBD1|TRBV5-1|14
TGCGCCAGCAGCTTGCAGGGGGCTGAAGAGACCCAGTACTTC
CASSLQGAEETQYF
>many|TRBJ1-2|TRBD1|TRBV20-1|15
TGCAGTGCCCTCCTTACAGGGGGCGGTGGGTATGGCTACACCTTC
CSALLTGGGGYGYTF
>many|TRBJ1-4|TRBD1|TRBV5-4|14
TGTGCCAGCAGCCCGGGACAGGTTAATGAAAAACTGTTTTTT
CASSPGQVNEKLFF
>NA|TRBJ2-7|TRBD2|TRBV18|13
TGTGCCAGCTCCGGGGGGGAGTCCTACGAGCAGTACTTC
CASSGGESYEQYF
>many|TRBJ1-4|NA|TRBV2|13
TGTGCCAGCAGCCGGGACACTAATGAAAAACTGTTTTTT
CASSRDTNEKLFF
>many|TRBJ2-7|NA|TRBV9|13
TGTGCCAGCAGCAGGGACTCGATCGACGAGCAGTACTTC
CASSRDSIDEQYF
>many|TRBJ1-2|NA|TRBV15|12
TGTGCCACCAGCTCACGTACCTATGGCTACACCTTC
CATSSRTYGYTF
>many|TRBJ2-1|TRBD1|TRBV5-1|14
TGCGCCAGCAGCCGTACAGGGGGCGGGGATGAGCAGTTCTTC
CASSRTGGGDEQFF
>many|TRBJ2-3|NA|TRBV4-1|14
TGCGCCAGCAGCCAAGAACTCCCCATAGGAACGCAGTATTTT
CASSQELPIGTQYF
>many|TRBJ2-7|TRBD2|TRBV7-8|20
TGTGCCAGCAGCTTAGTTAGGGGGGGGACTAGCGGGGGTAATCCCTACGAGCAGTACTTC
CASSLVRGGTSGGNPYEQYF
>NA|TRBJ2-3|TRBD2|TRBV14|20
TGTGCCAGCAGCCAAGATCTTAGACTAGCGGGAGGGGCCCCCACAGATACGCAGTATTTT
CASSQDLRLAGGAPTDTQYF
>NA|TRBJ1-1|NA|TRBV29-1|13
TGCAGCGTTGAGGCCAGTTTGAACACTGAAGCTTTCTTT
CSVEASLNTEAFF
>many|TRBJ1-2|TRBD1|TRBV7-2|16
TGTGCCAGCAGCTCCCCCCGACAGGGAAACCCTCGTGGCTACACCTTC
CASSSPRQGNPRGYTF
>NA|TRBJ2-2|TRBD2|TRBV6-2/TRBV6-3|13
TGTGCCACAGCGGGAGGTCGCTCCAGGGAGCTGTTTTTT
CATAGGRSRELFF
>many|TRBJ2-7|NA|TRBV28|15
TGTGCCAGCAGTCCCCCTGGGGGGCGCGTATACGAGCAGTACTTC
CASSPPGGRVYEQYF
>many|TRBJ2-1|TRBD2|TRBV20-1|14
TGCAGTGCCCCCGAGCGGGAGAGGATCAATGAGCAGTTCTTC
CSAPERERINEQFF
>NA|TRBJ1-5|NA|TRBV6-4|13
TGTGCCAGCAGTCACTCGGAGGGACGGCCCCAGCATTTT
CASSHSEGRPQHF
>many|TRBJ1-5|TRBD1|TRBV5-1|14
TGCGCCAGCAGCTTGGGGCAGGGGGATCAGCCCCAGCATTTT
CASSLGQGDQPQHF
>many|TRBJ2-2|NA|TRBV6-2/TRBV6-3|13
TGTGCCAGCAGTTACGTCTACACCGGGGAGCTGTTTTTT
CASSYVYTGELFF
>few|TRBJ1-1|NA|TRBV5-5|14
TGTGCCAGCAGCTCCTTAACACGGAACACTGAAGCTTTCTTT
CASSSLTRNTEAFF
>NA|TRBJ2-2|TRBD2|TRBV27|16
TGTGCCAGCAGTTCCTTGATGGGAGGGTGGACCGGGGAGCTGTTTTTT
CASSSLMGGWTGELFF
>NA|TRBJ2-7|NA|TRBV5-4|15
TGTGCCAGCAGCTTGGACCCAGCGGGCGCGGAAGAGCAGTACTTC
CASSLDPAGAEEQYF
>NA|TRBJ2-5|NA|TRBV2|13
TGTGCCAGCAGCGGAGCTTTACAAGAGACCCAGTACTTC
CASSGALQETQYF
>many|TRBJ1-6|NA|TRBV6-6|14
TGTGCCAGCAGGGAGGGCTCCTATAATTCACCCCTCCACTTT
CASREGSYNSPLHF
>NA|TRBJ2-6|NA|TRBV6-6|16
TGTGCCAGCAGTCAACCTCCCAAACGCGGGGCCAACGTCCTGACTTTC
CASSQPPKRGANVLTF
>many|TRBJ1-6|NA|TRBV19|15
TGTGCCAGTAGTGCCTCAACAGGGTTTCGGTCACCCCTCCACTTT
CASSASTGFRSPLHF
>many|TRBJ2-4|TRBD2|TRBV20-1|11
TGCAGTGCTAGAGATAGTAGCGGGGGGTACTTC
CSARDSSGGYF
>NA|TRBJ1-6|TRBD1|TRBV20-1|16
TGCAGTGCTAGAGACACCGGACAGGGAAAAGGGTCACCCCTCCACTTT
CSARDTGQGKGSPLHF
>few|TRBJ1-1|NA|TRBV19|14
TGTGCCAGTAGTATAAACTCCCTGAACACTGAAGCTTTCTTT
CASSINSLNTEAFF
>many|TRBJ2-3|TRBD2|TRBV29-1|15
TGCAGCGTTGGTGGGACTAGCACCAGCACAGATACGCAGTATTTT
CSVGGTSTSTDTQYF
>many|TRBJ2-3|NA|TRBV4-3|15
TGCGCCAGCAGCGCGGGACTTGGGGTTGGAAATACGCAGTATTTT
CASSAGLGVGNTQYF
>many|TRBJ1-2|NA|TRBV19|15
TGTGCCAAAGCTAGGGCTACCAGGGCGAACTATGGCTACACCTTC
CAKARATRANYGYTF
>many|TRBJ1-5|NA|TRBV5-8|13
TGTGCCAGCAGTTTGGGTTACCCCGGGCCCCAGCATTTT
CASSLGYPGPQHF
>many|TRBJ2-3|NA|TRBV7-2|13
TGTGCCAGCAGCTTAGGAGAGGCAGATACGCAGTATTTT
CASSLGEADTQYF
>many|TRBJ2-2|NA|TRBV15|16
TGTGCCACCAGAAGCCTTCTCGGGTCGCACACCGGGGAGCTGTTTTTT
CATRSLLGSHTGELFF
>many|TRBJ2-5|NA|TRBV20-1|14
TGCAGTGCTAGCGGCAGCCTGTGGCGAGAGACCCAGTACTTC
CSASGSLWRETQYF